The sample holds many counts of the clone carrying this T cell receptor beta chain. No antigen is known for it. This record comes from a study of T cells after yellow fever vaccination. The wider study: Fractions of limited cellularity were prepared by means of SMART-Seq v4 Ultra Low Input.

Study-level findings and limits: Overall, a small share of clonotypes was seen in both CD4 and CD8 compartments. FACS-sorted repertoires could harbor abundant contaminating bulk-population clonotypes.

TCR cDNA, made by 5'RACE template switching, carried an added universal primer site and UMIs. Each CDR3 protein is one row after TCRdb ran MiXCR on the 5' RACE reads. The table shows approximately 30,000 distinct CDR3 sequences, with about 4.6% occurring only once. Trimming stripped 0 bases from V and 8 bases from J, with 22 bases between. CDR1 and CDR2 from the germline V gene are LNHNV and YYDKDF (reference sequence). The CDR3 is 18 residues long. The chain couples TRBV15 to TRBJ2-2, with D unclear. This clonotype originated in a man aged 25-45 years who received the YFV17D yellow fever vaccine. This specimen consisted of CD8+ T cells sorted from PBMCs, obtained 5 days after the yellow fever booster vaccination. The CDR3 region has the DNA TGTGCCACCAGCAGAGATAAGGCCCGTTCGGTATCGAGGGGGGAGCTGTTTTTT. It translates to CATSRDKARSVSRGELFF. Combining the CDR3 with reference TRBV15 and TRBJ2-2 gives the whole variable domain DAMVIQNPRYQVTQFGKPVTLSCSQTLNHNVMYWYQQKSSQAPKLLFHYYDKDFNNEADTPDNFQSRRPNTSFCFLDIRSPGLGDTAMYLCATSRDKARSVSRGELFFGEGSRLTVL.